A single sample gave rise to the 8 T cell receptor beta chains below, sequenced in a study of OX40 agonist ivuxolimab in advanced cancers. Clones were read by immunoSEQ multiplex PCR, and TCRdb kept only the in-frame ones, dropping some. The sample carries about 70,000 clones, just over 85% recorded once. Sequencing used CD4+ or CD8+ T cells sorted from blood, obtained in a trial of the OX40 agonist ivuxolimab. The receptor source for this set is an adult with an advanced solid tumor such as melanoma, head and neck, liver or kidney cancer.

This clone was observed a handful of times. V is TRBV2 and J is TRBJ1-4; D unresolved. Trimming left V 6 bases short and J 5 bases short, with 10 bases between. The CDR3 covers 13 residues. The germline V gene encodes CDR1 SNHLY and CDR2 FYNNEI. CDR3 loop: CASRSDINEKLFF. In DNA form, the CDR3 reads TGTGCCAGCAGATCCGACATAAATGAAAAACTGTTTTTT.

This chain connects TRBV10-3 to TRBJ1-6; D unresolved. From germline, CDR1 is ENHRY and CDR2 SYGVKD. With 2 bases removed from V and 6 bases from J, the gap between germline ends came to 5 bases. CDR3 size: 13 residues. This CDR3 is CAISEGLNSPLHF. Here the CDR3 DNA reads TGTGCCATCAGTGAGGGCCTTAATTCACCCCTCCACTTT.

The V gene is TRBV5-1, the J gene TRBJ2-5; 14 nucleotides match TRBD2. After removal of 5 bases from V and 7 bases from J, the junction contained 10 bases not matched to a gene. Germline-derived CDR1 and CDR2 are SGHRS and YFSETQ. The CDR3 contains 16 residues. CDR3 nucleotides: TGCGCCAGCAGACCGACTAGCGGGGGGGGCGGAGGGACCCAGTACTTC. This gives the protein CASRPTSGGGGGTQYF.

In this sample, this clone turned up once. V gene TRBV9 combines with J gene TRBJ1-6, with D possibly being TRBD1 (5 bases). This CDR3 region has 16 residues. Germline CDR1 is SGDLS and CDR2 is YYNGEE. V dropped 2 bases and J dropped 10 bases, with 19 bases sitting between them. CDR3 bases: TGTGCCAGCAGCGTGCGGGCCGCGGGGCGAAGATCACCCCTCCACTTT. Its protein product is CASSVRAAGRRSPLHF.

The V and J genes are TRBV5-6 and TRBJ2-7, with D maybe TRBD1 (6 bases). V was cut by 2 bases and J by 4 bases, with 7 bases left in between. Germline CDR1 and CDR2: SGHDT and YYEEEE. The CDR3 has 12 residues. CDR3 sequence: CASSLGQYEQYF. The CDR3 DNA sequence: TGTGCCAGCAGCTTAGGACAGTACGAGCAGTACTTC.

The chain employs TRBV2 and TRBJ2-1; 7 nucleotides align to TRBD1. The trim removed 2 bases at V and 7 bases at J, leaving 5 bases unmatched. This CDR3 is built from 14 residues. The germline V gene has CDR1 SNHLY and CDR2 FYNNEI. CDR3 DNA sequence: TGTGCCAGCAGTGAATTAGAACAGGGGAATGAGCAGTTCTTC. This translates into CASSELEQGNEQFF.

The chain recombines TRBV29-1 with TRBJ2-7; D is perhaps TRBD1 or TRBD2 (5 bases each). V was cut by 6 bases and J by 6 bases, with 18 bases left in between. Per germline, CDR1 SQVTM and CDR2 ANQGSEA. This CDR3 region has 13 residues. The CDR3 region is CSVGRVAGGEQYF. The CDR3 region has the DNA TGCAGCGTCGGCAGGGTGGCTGGAGGCGAGCAGTACTTC.

The rearrangement uses TRBV7-8 and TRBJ2-7; the D is unclear. Germline CDR1 SGHVS, CDR2 FQNEAQ. The CDR3 contains 14 residues. Trimming stripped 2 bases from V and 2 bases from J, with 10 bases between. The CDR3 loop is CASSLTEFTYEQYF. Here the CDR3 DNA reads TGTGCCAGCAGCTTAACAGAGTTTACCTACGAGCAGTACTTC.